This record covers a single TCR beta chain. The antigen is unknown. V was pared by 2 bases and J by 0 bases, with 10 bases between. The CDR3 loop spans 15 amino acids. Germline V gene data show CDR1 as LGHNA and CDR2 as YNFKEQ. TCRdb reanalysed the RT-PCR reads using MiXCR and keeps one entry per CDR3 protein. This repertoire shows hundreds of thousands of distinct CDR3 sequences, around 16% found once; its top ten account for around a tenth. This entry is derived from a study of response to subunit inactivated influenza vaccine. Study findings and constraints: Authors suggested that a seasonal influenza vaccination recruits few new T cells each time.

The TCR comes from a man between 45 and 60 years old who received an inactivated influenza vaccine. V is TRBV4-2 and J is TRBJ1-2, with D tentatively TRBD1 (6 bases). The sequencing used PBMCs from blood, collected approximately 12 days after vaccination. The DNA for the CDR3 is TGTGCCAGCAGCCAACCAGGGGAAGCTAACTATGGCTACACCTTC. Translated: CASSQPGEANYGYTF.